This is a list of T cell receptor beta chains from one sample in a study of shared clonotypes between healthy human individuals. TCRdb's table, derived via immunoSEQ multiplex PCR, lists solely in-frame clones and lacks some. The sample holds some 800,000 clones, approximately 92% seen once. What was sequenced was naive CD8+ T cells sorted from blood. Receptors were obtained from a man aged 25-45 years in good health. Both conserved end residues are part of each CDR3. A D gene is named only where the DNA matches it firmly. The size field is filled for only some rows; it gives once, few, many or a size class.

j_call	d_call	clone_size	v_call	cdr3_aa	cdr3_nt
TRBJ2-1	TRBD2	.	TRBV6-5	CASRTSGTNNEQFF	TGTGCCAGCAGGACTAGCGGGACTAACAATGAGCAGTTCTTC
TRBJ2-3	.	many	TRBV6-4	CASSEEDSTDTQYF	TGTGCCAGCAGTGAGGAAGATAGCACAGATACGCAGTATTTT
TRBJ2-3	.	.	TRBV27	CASSARSDTQYF	TGTGCCAGCAGTGCAAGGTCAGATACGCAGTATTTT
TRBJ2-1	.	.	TRBV19	CASSWGSPNNEQFF	TGTGCCAGTAGTTGGGGGAGTCCCAACAATGAGCAGTTCTTC
TRBJ2-2	.	.	TRBV11-2	CASSSVPGELFF	TGTGCCAGCAGCTCGGTTCCCGGGGAGCTGTTTTTT
TRBJ1-4	.	.	TRBV6-1	CASSELEGGALGEKLFF	TGTGCCAGCAGTGAACTCGAGGGGGGGGCTCTCGGTGAAAAACTGTTTTTT
TRBJ2-3	TRBD2	few	TRBV6-4	CASSDGSGGTTDTQYF	TGTGCCAGCAGTGACGGTAGCGGGGGAACCACAGATACGCAGTATTTT
TRBJ2-7	TRBD1	once	TRBV4-1	CASSQAGTGHYEQYF	TGCGCCAGCAGCCAAGCTGGGACAGGGCACTACGAGCAGTACTTC
TRBJ1-2	.	.	TRBV29-1	CSVLSGGGVGGYTF	TGCAGCGTGTTATCCGGGGGCGGCGTAGGCGGCTACACCTTC
TRBJ2-1	.	.	TRBV7-9	CASSLVRGHNEQFF	TGTGCCAGCAGCTTAGTCCGGGGTCACAATGAGCAGTTCTTC
TRBJ2-5	TRBD1	.	TRBV5-4	CASSFSVETGTQETQYF	TGTGCCAGCAGCTTCTCGGTGGAGACAGGGACCCAAGAGACCCAGTACTTC
TRBJ2-1	TRBD2	.	TRBV4-1	CASSLSGASGIDEQFF	TGCGCCAGCAGCCTAAGCGGGGCTAGCGGGATCGATGAGCAGTTCTTC
TRBJ2-7	TRBD2	.	TRBV29-1	CSVGGTTLYEQYF	TGCAGCGTCGGTGGGACTACGCTCTACGAGCAGTACTTC
TRBJ2-7	TRBD1	.	TRBV29-1	CSVEDGGTGGLEQYF	TGCAGCGTTGAAGATGGGGGGACAGGGGGCCTCGAGCAGTACTTC
TRBJ1-1	.	.	TRBV7-2	CASSLMWGPKTEAFF	TGTGCCAGCAGCTTAATGTGGGGGCCGAAGACTGAAGCTTTCTTT
TRBJ1-4	.	.	TRBV7-9	CASSFPLSEKLFF	TGTGCCAGCAGCTTCCCCCTCTCCGAAAAACTGTTTTTT
TRBJ2-7	.	once	TRBV7-9	CASSLLGLPEQYF	TGTGCCAGCAGCCTCCTCGGACTGCCCGAGCAGTACTTC
TRBJ2-2	.	many	TRBV7-9	CASSVTVTGELFF	TGTGCCAGCAGCGTGACAGTTACCGGGGAGCTGTTTTTT
TRBJ1-2	TRBD1	.	TRBV7-2	CASSLPAGQGARANYGYTF	TGTGCCAGCAGCTTGCCTGCGGGACAGGGGGCGCGGGCTAACTATGGCTACACCTTC
TRBJ2-1	.	.	TRBV9	CASSLETRNEQFF	TGTGCCAGCAGCCTAGAAACCCGCAATGAGCAGTTCTTC
TRBJ2-7	.	.	TRBV5-4	CASSLAPGRLSYEQYF	TGTGCCAGCAGCTTGGCCCCGGGAAGATTATCCTACGAGCAGTACTTC
TRBJ2-3	.	once	TRBV5-4	CASSLAEGGADTQYF	TGTGCCAGCAGCTTGGCCGAGGGCGGCGCAGATACGCAGTATTTT
TRBJ1-4	TRBD1	.	TRBV4-1	CASGQGTATNEKLFF	TGCGCCAGTGGACAGGGGACCGCAACTAATGAAAAACTGTTTTTT